The clone carrying this TCR beta chain has more than one count but fewer than ten. These data belong to a study of T-cell memory formation after mild COVID-19. TCRdb re-called the 5' RACE reads with MiXCR, one entry per CDR3 protein. The table includes over 45,000 distinct CDR3 sequences, 9.3% detected once. The CDR3 consists of 12 residues. The V gene's germline CDR1 is SGHAT and CDR2 FQDESV (reference sequence). Trimming cost V 3 bases and J 8 bases, with 8 bases left between them. The chain employs TRBV11-1 and TRBJ2-1; D is unresolved. The specimen sequenced was PBMCs or a T cell subset sorted from them (not recorded which). This TCR came from an adult woman who had mild COVID-19 (a few samples of this study predate the infection). Cell type and time point are not known. The CDR3 region has the DNA TGTGCCAGCAGCTTTATCGTCTATGAGCAGTTCTTC. It translates to CASSFIVYEQFF.